Below, 25 T cell receptor beta chains from the same sample are listed, as sequenced in a study of STAT5B mutations in CD4+ large granular lymphocyte leukemia. Only in-frame clones appear in the TCRdb table, and some are missing; sequencing was by immunoSEQ multiplex PCR. Among approximately 30,000 clones listed, approximately 79% were seen once. The source material was CD4+ T cells from blood buffy coats. The receptors derive from a human donor in good health.

The chain carries TRBV5-1 and TRBJ2-3, with D perhaps TRBD1 (6 bases). Germline V CDR1 and CDR2: SGHRS, YFSETQ. The CDR3 is made up of 15 amino acids. The V and J ends lost 4 bases and 2 bases respectively, with 14 bases between them. Written as DNA, the CDR3 is TGCGCCAGCAGCACCCTGACAGGCAACACAGATACGCAGTATTTT. It translates to CASSTLTGNTDTQYF.

The chain recombines TRBV19 with TRBJ1-4, with D uncertain. The ends were cut back, 5 bases at V and 11 bases at J, with 9 bases in the middle. Germline CDR1 and CDR2: LNHDA and SQIVND (reference sequence). The CDR3 is 11 amino acids. The CDR3 bases are TGTGCCAGTAGTCTAACCGGGAAACTGTTTTTT. Protein: CASSLTGKLFF.

The genes are TRBV5-1 and TRBJ2-7, with 8 nucleotides matching TRBD1. Germline trimming cut 4 bases from V and 3 bases from J; bases unmatched to any gene: 3. This CDR3 comprises 13 residues. From germline, CDR1 is SGHRS and CDR2 YFSETQ. The chain's CDR3 is CASSLTGGYEQYF. The CDR3 DNA is TGCGCCAGCAGCCTTACAGGGGGCTACGAGCAGTACTTC.

The chain has TRBV5-6 and TRBJ1-4, with D unresolved. The CDR3 length is 13 residues. Germline-derived CDR1 and CDR2 are SGHDT and YYEEEE. Trimming removed 0 bases from V and 7 bases from J, with 7 bases in between. CDR3 coding DNA: TGTGCCAGCAGCTTGGTGGGAGCTGAAAAACTGTTTTTT. The encoded protein is CASSLVGAEKLFF. Full variable domain (missing parts from reference TRBV5-6 and TRBJ1-4): DAGVTQSPTHLIKTRGQQVTLRCSPKSGHDTVSWYQQALGQGPQFIFQYYEEEERQRGNFPDRFSGHQFPNYSSELNVNALLLGDSALYLCASSLVGAEKLFFGSGTQLSVL.

V usage is TRBV19 and J usage is TRBJ2-3; TRBD2 matches 7 bases. The CDR3 is made up of 13 amino acids. V lost 5 bases and J lost 6; bases outside the gene matches: 5. From germline, CDR1 is LNHDA and CDR2 SQIVND (reference sequence). This CDR3 is CASSLGLRDTQYF. In nucleotides, the CDR3 is TGTGCCAGTAGTCTGGGACTAAGGGATACGCAGTATTTT. Based on the CDR3 plus reference TRBV19 and TRBJ2-3, the full variable domain is DGGITQSPKYLFRKEGQNVTLSCEQNLNHDAMYWYRQDPGQGLRLIYYSQIVNDFQKGDIAEGYSVSREKKESFPLTVTSAQKNPTAFYLCASSLGLRDTQYFGPGTRLTVL.

The DNA for the CDR3 is TGTGCCAGCAGCTTAGATAGGGCAGGAGCCAACGTCCTGACTTTC. This codes for CASSLDRAGANVLTF. This rearrangement joins TRBV11-2 to TRBJ2-6; no clear D gene. Trimming shortened V by 0 bases and J by 7 bases, and 10 bases separated the two germline ends. CDR3 size: 15 residues. Germline assignment: CDR1 SGHAT and CDR2 FQNNGV.

This chain joins TRBV5-1 and TRBJ2-7; weak D call: TRBD1 (6 bases). Trimming took off 5 bases at V and 7 bases at J, with 13 bases between the two ends. The CDR3 loop spans 12 amino acids. The V gene's germline CDR1 is SGHRS and CDR2 YFSETQ. In DNA, the CDR3 is TGCGCCAGCAGTGTACAGGGATGGGAGCAGTACTTC. It encodes CASSVQGWEQYF.

This chain links TRBV11-1 with TRBJ2-7; D remains ambiguous. Trimming stripped 6 bases from V and 5 bases from J, with 20 bases between. Per germline, CDR1 SGHAT and CDR2 FQDESV (reference sequence). The CDR3 consists of 15 residues. This CDR3 is CASSLVGSYSDEQYF. The CDR3 DNA is TGTGCCAGCAGTCTAGTAGGCAGTTACAGCGACGAGCAGTACTTC.

V and J are TRBV7-2 and TRBJ1-4; 9 positions match TRBD1. The V gene's germline CDR1 is SGHTA and CDR2 FQGNSA. The CDR3 is 14 residues long. V dropped 6 bases and J dropped 6; count of bases not matched to a gene: 5. The CDR3, as DNA: TGTGCCAGCAGTTCTGACAGGGGGGATGAAAAACTGTTTTTT. This sequence encodes CASSSDRGDEKLFF.

This chain connects TRBV28 to TRBJ1-1, with TRBD1 as a possible D gene (5 bases). CDR3 length equals 14 residues. CDR1 is MDHEN, CDR2 SYDVKM, per germline. The V and J ends lost 5 bases and 5 bases respectively, with 15 bases between them. The CDR3 reads CASSSWGLGTEAFF. CDR3 in DNA: TGTGCCAGCAGTAGCTGGGGGTTAGGTACTGAAGCTTTCTTT.

V gene TRBV6-5 combines with J gene TRBJ1-3; tentatively, D is TRBD1 (5 bases). V lost 2 bases and J 4 bases, leaving 9 bases between the germline ends. CDR3 length: 14 amino acids. Germline V gives CDR1 MNHEY, CDR2 SVGAGI. The CDR3 nucleotides are TGTGCCAGCAGTTACGGGGCGTCCGGAAACACCATATATTTT. Protein product: CASSYGASGNTIYF.

On this clone: The junction shows a germline mismatch at one end, possibly a read error. The gene calls are TRBV6-6 and TRBJ2-3; 9 bases map to TRBD2. Germline V gene data show CDR1 as MNHNY and CDR2 as SVGAGI (reference sequence). The CDR3 runs to 15 residues. The CDR3 protein is CASSDSSGVGDTQYF. The CDR3 DNA reads TGTGCCAGCAGTGACTCTAGCGGGGTTGGAGATACGCAGTATTTT.

The V call is TRBV5-6, the J call TRBJ2-5; D gene uncertain. In germline, CDR1 is SGHDT, CDR2 YYEEEE. CDR3 length: 14 amino acids. The V end was cut by 2 bases, the J end by 3 bases, with 11 bases between. In DNA, the CDR3 is TGTGCCAGCAGCTTCCCTGGCAGAGAAGAGACCCAGTACTTC. Its protein product is CASSFPGREETQYF. The full variable domain, with the rest looked up from reference TRBV5-6 and TRBJ2-5, is DAGVTQSPTHLIKTRGQQVTLRCSPKSGHDTVSWYQQALGQGPQFIFQYYEEEERQRGNFPDRFSGHQFPNYSSELNVNALLLGDSALYLCASSFPGREETQYFGPGTRLLVL.

This clone was counted a single time. The chain couples TRBV5-6 to TRBJ2-6; no definite D call. This CDR3 spans 15 amino acids. V was cut by 3 bases and J by 4 bases, with 11 bases left in between. Germline CDR1 and CDR2: SGHDT and YYEEEE. CDR3 in DNA: TGTGCCAGCAGCTGGGGTGGGGAAGGGGCCAACGTCCTGACTTTC. Protein: CASSWGGEGANVLTF.

This rearrangement joins TRBV5-6 to TRBJ2-1, with 10 positions matching TRBD2. Trimming at V came to 6 bases and at J to 6 bases, leaving 12 bases not matched to a gene. This CDR3 comprises 16 residues. Per germline, CDR1 SGHDT and CDR2 YYEEEE. Written as DNA, the CDR3 is TGTGCCAGCACCCCCAGCGGGAGGGTGTCTGGCAATGAGCAGTTCTTC. It translates to CASTPSGRVSGNEQFF.

The J gene is TRBJ2-3, the V gene TRBV28; D possibly corresponds to TRBD2 (6 bases). Trimming removed 5 bases at V and 1 base at J, with 13 bases between. The V gene's germline CDR1 is MDHEN and CDR2 SYDVKM. This CDR3 contains 15 residues. The CDR3 nucleotides are TGTGCCAGCAGTCTCTTTACGGGGGGCACAGATACGCAGTATTTT. Its protein is CASSLFTGGTDTQYF. Together with reference TRBV28 and TRBJ2-3, the CDR3 gives the full variable domain: DVKVTQSSRYLVKRTGEKVFLECVQDMDHENMFWYRQDPGLGLRLIYFSYDVKMKEKGDIPEGYSVSREKKERFSLILESASTNQTSMYLCASSLFTGGTDTQYFGPGTRLTVL.

The chain links TRBV18 to TRBJ1-3; the D is unclear. V was clipped by 3 bases and J by 4 bases, with 10 bases between them. CDR3 length: 14 amino acids. The germline V gene has CDR1 KGHSH and CDR2 LQKENI. CDR3: CASSPRPSGNTIYF. CDR3 nucleotides: TGTGCCAGCTCACCCAGGCCCTCCGGAAACACCATATATTTT.

This chain connects TRBV7-2 to TRBJ2-3; 9 positions match TRBD2. From germline, CDR1 is SGHTA and CDR2 FQGNSA. The CDR3 consists of 16 residues. V trimming: 0 bases; J trimming: 2 bases; junction bases outside the gene matches: 3. DNA for the CDR3: TGTGCCAGCAGCTTAGCGGGCGGGAGGGCCACAGATACGCAGTATTTT. Protein: CASSLAGGRATDTQYF.

The chain couples TRBV2 to TRBJ2-7; D is ambiguous. Trimming removed 2 bases from V and 0 bases from J, with 11 bases in between. The germline gives CDR1 SNHLY, CDR2 FYNNEI. This CDR3 is built from 15 residues. The CDR3 region is CASSEIALTSYEQYF. The CDR3 DNA reads as TGTGCCAGCAGTGAAATCGCTTTAACCTCCTACGAGCAGTACTTC. Together with reference TRBV2 and TRBJ2-7, the CDR3 gives the full variable domain: EPEVTQTPSHQVTQMGQEVILRCVPISNHLYFYWYRQILGQKVEFLVSFYNNEISEKSEIFDDQFSVERPDGSNFTLKIRSTKLEDSAMYFCASSEIALTSYEQYFGPGTRLTVT.

This clone was detected a few times. This chain connects TRBV6-4 to TRBJ1-1; the D gene is possibly TRBD1 (5 bases). The length of the CDR3 is 12 residues. V was cut by 6 bases and J by 8 bases, with 13 bases left in between. Per the germline V gene, CDR1 is MRHNA and CDR2 is SNTAGT. CDR3 in DNA: TGTGCCAGCAGAGACGGGACCTCGGAAGCTTTCTTT. As protein: CASRDGTSEAFF.

The V and J genes are TRBV19 and TRBJ1-5; 8 bases are shared with TRBD1. This CDR3 is built from 15 residues. CDR1 and CDR2 (germline): LNHDA, SQIVND (reference sequence). Germline trimming cut 6 bases from V and 4 bases from J; bases unmatched to any gene: 8. Written as DNA, the CDR3 is TGTGCCAGTAGCGGGGGGCAGGGGGCGAATCAGCCCCAGCATTTT. It specifies CASSGGQGANQPQHF. The full variable domain, in which reference TRBV19 and TRBJ1-5 provide the parts outside the CDR3, is DGGITQSPKYLFRKEGQNVTLSCEQNLNHDAMYWYRQDPGQGLRLIYYSQIVNDFQKGDIAEGYSVSREKKESFPLTVTSAQKNPTAFYLCASSGGQGANQPQHFGDGTRLSIL.

The CDR3 region is CASSLDRGPPQHF. The CDR3 DNA follows: TGTGCCAGCAGCTTGGACAGGGGTCCGCCCCAGCATTTT. The rearrangement links TRBV5-4 to TRBJ1-5; the match to TRBD1 covers 7 bases. The V and J ends lost 0 bases and 9 bases, in that order; junction bases with no gene match: 3. The germline V gene encodes CDR1 SGHNT and CDR2 YYREEE (reference sequence). CDR3 length equals 13 residues.

V is TRBV2 and J is TRBJ2-1; 11 bases line up with TRBD2. The germline V gene encodes CDR1 SNHLY and CDR2 FYNNEI. There are 16 residues in the CDR3. V shed 6 bases and J 6 bases; nucleotides not matched to a gene: 10. CDR3 sequence: CASSAIAGGPVNEQFF. In DNA form, the CDR3 reads TGTGCCAGCAGCGCAATAGCGGGGGGGCCGGTCAATGAGCAGTTCTTC.

This chain uses TRBV19 with TRBJ2-7, with TRBD2 matching 9 bases. The J segment lost 1 base and the V segment lost 3 bases, leaving 7 bases of the junction unmatched. Germline CDR1 and CDR2: LNHDA and SQIVND (reference sequence). The CDR3 loop spans 16 amino acids. Here the CDR3 DNA reads TGTGCCAGTAGTATGTTCGGCGGGAGGGGGTCCTACGAGCAGTACTTC. Encoded protein: CASSMFGGRGSYEQYF.

The chain uses TRBV7-6 and TRBJ2-3, with 13 bases that match TRBD2. Trimming removed 5 bases from V and 14 bases from J; junction bases left unmatched: 7. Germline CDR1 reads SGHVS; CDR2 reads FNYEAQ. This CDR3 has 13 amino acids. This CDR3 reads CASSRGTSGIGYF. CDR3 DNA: TGTGCCAGCAGCCGCGGGACTAGCGGGATAGGGTATTTT.